The T cell receptor (beta chain) under discussion was sequenced for a study of monozygotic twins with inflammatory bowel disease. Comment on this clonotype: Its target is unknown.

Isolation of total RNA was performed on whole blood, with no prior T cell sorting. Study results and limitations: Healthy co-twins, by inverse Simpson, had higher TCRbeta diversity than their siblings with IBD. Compared with healthy twins, IBD patients shared fewer clonotypes with others, especially with disease activity.

This CDR3 region has 13 residues. CDR1 and CDR2 (germline): LGHDT, YNNKEL (reference sequence). TCRalpha along with TCRbeta cDNA was subjected to two nested PCRs lasting about 16 and 10 cycles. TCRdb reprocessed the 5' RACE reads; each CDR3 protein has one entry and no DNA is given. The sample totals about 210,000 distinct CDR3 sequences; its top ten clones hold around 1.5%. V gene TRBV3-1 combines with J gene TRBJ2-3; no DNA is available, so the TRBD1 call from TCRdb remains unchecked. Sequenced material: blood. This receptor was taken from a human donor with ulcerative colitis or Crohn's disease, or a healthy co-twin of an affected twin (not recorded which). CDR3 residues: CASSQGGADTQYF.